This is a list of T cell receptor beta chains from one sample in a study of T-cell memory formation after mild COVID-19. Using its own MiXCR run on the 5' RACE reads, TCRdb lists one record per CDR3 protein. The sample consists of 150,000 to 200,000 distinct CDR3 sequences, around a tenth of them appearing once. Sequencing was performed on PBMCs or a T cell subset sorted from them (not recorded which). The receptors derive from a man between 18 and 29 years old who had mild COVID-19 (a few samples of this study predate the infection). Cell type and time point are not known. Each CDR3 is given with its conserved first and last residue. Fields, in order: V gene, D gene, clone size, J gene, CDR3 protein, CDR3 DNA. The D gene is left open where the match is weak. The listing skips clone size in some rows; elsewhere it reads once, few, many or a size class.

TRBV4-3	-	few	TRBJ1-6	CASSQENGSPLHF	TGCGCCAGCAGCCAAGAAAATGGATCACCCCTCCACTTT
TRBV4-1	-	-	TRBJ1-2	CASSQDPGYNRGYTF	TGCGCCAGCAGCCAAGATCCGGGGTATAATCGTGGCTACACCTTC
TRBV12-3/TRBV12-4	-	-	TRBJ2-5	CASSLLDGPSETQYF	TGTGCCAGCAGTCTTTTGGACGGTCCCTCGGAGACCCAGTACTTC
TRBV5-6	TRBD2	-	TRBJ2-1	CASSHTTGGEQFF	TGTGCCAGCAGTCACACTACGGGGGGTGAGCAGTTCTTC
TRBV3-1	TRBD1	few	TRBJ2-5	CASSLPGTGQYF	TGTGCCAGCTCCTTGCCCGGGACAGGACAGTACTTC
TRBV6-2/TRBV6-3	-	few	TRBJ2-6	CASSYLLGAGANVLTF	TGTGCCAGCAGTTACCTCCTTGGGGCTGGGGCCAACGTCCTGACTTTC
TRBV7-9	-	-	TRBJ2-1	CASSSLFTYAGTYNEQFF	TGTGCCAGCAGCTCCCTCTTCACTTATGCCGGGACCTACAATGAGCAGTTCTTC
TRBV11-3	-	-	TRBJ2-2	CASSLGGDYTGELFF	TGTGCCAGCAGCTTAGGTGGGGACTACACCGGGGAGCTGTTTTTT
TRBV7-2	-	-	TRBJ2-2	CASRTGLSNTGELFF	TGTGCCAGCAGGACGGGACTCTCGAACACCGGGGAGCTGTTTTTT
TRBV20-1	TRBD2	-	TRBJ2-1	CSALGSGGANEQFF	TGCAGTGCCTTGGGAAGCGGGGGGGCCAATGAGCAGTTCTTC
TRBV18	-	few	TRBJ1-2	CASSPDGSYYGYTF	TGTGCCAGCTCACCAGACGGTTCTTATTATGGCTACACCTTC
TRBV4-1	-	few	TRBJ2-1	CASSQEGGEQFF	TGCGCCAGCAGCCAAGAAGGGGGGGAGCAGTTCTTC
TRBV9	-	few	TRBJ2-2	CASSVGAVKSNTGELFF	TGTGCCAGCAGCGTAGGGGCAGTTAAATCGAACACCGGGGAGCTGTTTTTT
TRBV11-2	-	many	TRBJ1-1	CASSSPRGGGSMNTEAFF	TGTGCCAGCAGCTCACCAAGGGGGGGAGGTAGCATGAACACTGAAGCTTTCTTT
TRBV10-3	TRBD1	-	TRBJ1-5	CAISERQGNQPQHF	TGTGCCATCAGTGAGAGACAGGGGAATCAGCCCCAGCATTTT
TRBV7-2	-	-	TRBJ1-1	CASSLSRTSDEAFF	TGTGCCAGCAGCTTATCGAGGACGTCAGATGAAGCTTTCTTT
TRBV14	-	few	TRBJ2-1	CASSGGHEQFF	TGTGCCAGCAGCGGGGGGCATGAGCAGTTCTTC
TRBV7-3	-	few	TRBJ2-1	CASSYDRSSYNEQFF	TGTGCCAGCAGCTACGACCGGAGCTCCTACAATGAGCAGTTCTTC
TRBV20-1	-	few	TRBJ1-2	CSAGGGGGNYGYTF	TGCAGTGCTGGAGGGGGGGGAGGGAACTATGGCTACACCTTC
TRBV7-2	TRBD2	-	TRBJ2-4	CASSFSGGSDGIQYF	TGTGCCAGCAGTTTCAGCGGGGGGAGTGATGGCATTCAGTACTTC
TRBV5-1	-	-	TRBJ1-1	CASSSDRRTEAFF	TGCGCCAGCAGCTCCGACAGGCGTACTGAAGCTTTCTTT
TRBV7-2	-	-	TRBJ1-6	CASSSRIGHNSPLHF	TGTGCCAGCAGCTCACGTATAGGTCATAATTCACCCCTCCACTTT
TRBV11-2	TRBD2	few	TRBJ2-1	CASRPLAGANEQFF	TGTGCCAGCAGACCCCTAGCGGGGGCCAATGAGCAGTTCTTC
TRBV6-2/TRBV6-3	-	-	TRBJ1-6	CASSYSYSPLHF	TGTGCCAGCAGTTACAGTTATTCACCCCTCCACTTT
TRBV5-1	-	few	TRBJ2-6	CASSLFLEGANVLTF	TGCGCCAGCAGCTTGTTTTTGGAGGGGGCCAACGTCCTGACTTTC
TRBV6-5	TRBD1	-	TRBJ1-3	CASSPGQGNGNTIYF	TGTGCCAGCAGCCCAGGACAGGGAAACGGAAACACCATATATTTT
TRBV4-2	-	few	TRBJ1-1	CASSLRGGAFTEAFF	TGTGCCAGCAGCCTCCGTGGGGGCGCTTTCACTGAAGCTTTCTTT
TRBV6-5	-	many	TRBJ1-1	CASSYSRGTEAFF	TGTGCCAGCAGTTACTCGAGGGGGACTGAAGCTTTCTTT
TRBV14	-	-	TRBJ1-2	CASSPGVFYGYTF	TGTGCCAGCAGTCCAGGGGTCTTCTATGGCTACACCTTC
TRBV29-1	-	-	TRBJ2-1	CSVGQQFF	TGCAGCGTTGGTCAGCAGTTCTTC
TRBV9	-	-	TRBJ1-2	CASSELTGLNYGYTF	TGTGCCAGCAGCGAATTAACAGGGCTTAACTATGGCTACACCTTC
TRBV6-2/TRBV6-3	-	few	TRBJ2-7	CASSFRSYEQYF	TGTGCCAGCAGCTTCAGATCCTACGAGCAGTACTTC
TRBV5-1	-	-	TRBJ1-1	CASSSGATTEAFF	TGCGCCAGCAGCTCGGGGGCCACCACTGAAGCTTTCTTT
TRBV5-1	-	-	TRBJ2-5	CASSLEVVETQYF	TGCGCCAGCAGCTTGGAAGTTGTGGAGACCCAGTACTTC
TRBV7-2	-	-	TRBJ1-2	CASRTQGTTGGYTF	TGTGCCAGCAGGACTCAGGGGACCACAGGGGGCTACACCTTC
TRBV20-1	-	-	TRBJ1-2	CSADRPGTSYGYTF	TGCAGTGCTGATCGACCCGGGACATCTTATGGCTACACCTTC
TRBV29-1	-	many	TRBJ2-2	CSAEGVWAGELFF	TGCAGCGCCGAAGGGGTCTGGGCCGGGGAGCTGTTTTTT
TRBV6-5	-	many	TRBJ2-2	CASRENTGELFF	TGTGCCAGCAGAGAGAACACCGGGGAGCTGTTTTTT
TRBV6-5	-	-	TRBJ2-7	CASSRQRAGYEQYF	TGTGCCAGCAGCCGTCAGCGGGCGGGATACGAGCAGTACTTC
TRBV4-3	-	many	TRBJ2-5	CASSQEVRRSVETQYF	TGCGCCAGCAGTCAAGAAGTACGGCGATCGGTGGAGACCCAGTACTTC
TRBV7-2	-	many	TRBJ1-5	CASSLVPGQGQPQHF	TGTGCCAGCAGCTTAGTTCCAGGGCAGGGTCAGCCCCAGCATTTT
TRBV9	TRBD1	few	TRBJ2-2	CASSVGDRGTGELFF	TGTGCCAGCAGCGTCGGAGACAGGGGCACCGGGGAGCTGTTTTTT
TRBV5-6	-	few	TRBJ2-7	CASSSTGTAYEQYF	TGTGCCAGCAGCTCCACCGGGACTGCCTACGAGCAGTACTTC
TRBV29-1	-	few	TRBJ1-2	CSGLGIEYGYTF	TGCAGCGGTCTCGGGATAGAATATGGCTACACCTTC
TRBV6-6	-	-	TRBJ2-5	CASSYSRGDQETQYF	TGTGCCAGCAGTTACTCGAGGGGGGACCAAGAGACCCAGTACTTC
TRBV5-1	TRBD1	-	TRBJ1-6	CASSLGGQASPLHF	TGCGCCAGCAGCCTGGGGGGACAGGCTTCACCCCTCCACTTT
TRBV28	-	few	TRBJ2-2	CASSLRGDTGELFF	TGTGCCAGCAGTTTAAGGGGGGACACCGGGGAGCTGTTTTTT
TRBV5-1	-	-	TRBJ2-1	CASSLVPGLSNNEQFF	TGCGCCAGCAGCTTGGTACCGGGACTGTCAAACAATGAGCAGTTCTTC
TRBV5-1	-	-	TRBJ1-2	CASSLAGRVFDGYTF	TGCGCCAGCAGCTTGGCCGGCAGGGTCTTTGATGGCTACACCTTC
TRBV10-1	-	-	TRBJ2-7	CASSQNEDEQYF	TGCGCCAGCAGTCAGAATGAAGACGAGCAGTACTTC
TRBV5-1	TRBD2	-	TRBJ2-3	CASGPGTSGADTQYF	TGCGCCAGCGGCCCCGGGACTAGCGGGGCAGATACGCAGTATTTT